This TCR beta chain was identified in a study of monozygotic twins with inflammatory bowel disease. General study points: The data offered no way to tell different T cell subtypes apart. No single strong signal or clonotype associated with IBD was supported.

Points on this clonotype: Antigen unknown.

Total RNA amounting to 3,000 to 4,500 ng went into each TCR library. Added by template switching were UMIs that each held a 6-nucleotide sample barcode. TCRdb re-called the 5' RACE reads and gives one entry per CDR3 protein, without DNA. The sample table sets out over 35,000 distinct CDR3 sequences. Germline V gives CDR1 ENHRY, CDR2 SYGVKD. This CDR3 has 12 amino acids. The source of this sequence is a human donor with ulcerative colitis or Crohn's disease, or a healthy co-twin of an affected twin (not recorded which). The chain recombines TRBV10-3 with TRBJ2-5. Material for sequencing was blood. This CDR3 reads CAISEGPETQYF.